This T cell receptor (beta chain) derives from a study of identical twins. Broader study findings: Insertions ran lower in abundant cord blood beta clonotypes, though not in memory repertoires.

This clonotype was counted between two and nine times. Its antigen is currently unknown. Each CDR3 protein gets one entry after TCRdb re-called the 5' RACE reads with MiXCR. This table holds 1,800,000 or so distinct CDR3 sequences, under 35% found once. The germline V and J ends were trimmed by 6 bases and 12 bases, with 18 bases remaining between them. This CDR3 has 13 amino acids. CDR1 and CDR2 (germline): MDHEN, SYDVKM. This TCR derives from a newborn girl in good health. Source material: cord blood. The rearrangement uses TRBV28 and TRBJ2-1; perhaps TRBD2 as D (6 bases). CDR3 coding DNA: TGTGCCAGCAGCAACGATCCCAGTAGCGGGCAGTTCTTC. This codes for CASSNDPSSGQFF.